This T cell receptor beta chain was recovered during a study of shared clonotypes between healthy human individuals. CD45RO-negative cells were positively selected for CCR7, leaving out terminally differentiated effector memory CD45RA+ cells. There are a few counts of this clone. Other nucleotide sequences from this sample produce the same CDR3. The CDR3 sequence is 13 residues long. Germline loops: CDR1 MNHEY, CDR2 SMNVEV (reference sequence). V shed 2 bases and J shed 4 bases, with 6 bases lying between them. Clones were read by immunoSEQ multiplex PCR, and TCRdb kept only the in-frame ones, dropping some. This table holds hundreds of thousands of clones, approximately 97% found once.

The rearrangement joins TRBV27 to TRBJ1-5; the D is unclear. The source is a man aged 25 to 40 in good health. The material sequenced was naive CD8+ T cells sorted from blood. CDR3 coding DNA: TGTGCCAGCAGTTTAGGCAGGAATCAGCCCCAGCATTTT. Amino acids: CASSLGRNQPQHF.